These 28 T cell receptor beta chains were sequenced from one sample in a study of blood T cell repertoires in COVID-19. Sequencing was performed with immunoSEQ multiplex PCR; in TCRdb, only in-frame clones are kept and a portion is missing. The sample contains roughly 100,000 clones, more than 80% of which appear only once. The sequencing input was peripheral blood. These receptors all come from a man aged 55 to 70 with acute or convalescent COVID-19.

The chain has TRBV3-1 (or the pseudogene TRBV3-2) and TRBJ1-2; 7 bases are shared with TRBD1. Germline CDR1 reads LGHDT; CDR2 reads YNNKEL (reference sequence). The CDR3 loop spans 13 amino acids. V was clipped by 6 bases and J by 4 bases; unmatched bases: 5. As DNA, the CDR3 is TGTGCCAGCAGGACTCGGGACAGCTATGGCTACACCTTC. It translates to CASRTRDSYGYTF.

The chain recombines TRBV28 with TRBJ2-2; no definite D call. The CDR3 runs 14 residues. The ends were cut back, 5 bases at V and 4 bases at J, with 11 bases in the middle. CDR1 is MDHEN, CDR2 SYDVKM, per germline. The CDR3: CASSPLTVTGELFF. CDR3 nucleotide sequence: TGTGCCAGCAGTCCTCTAACAGTCACCGGGGAGCTGTTTTTT.

The rearrangement joins TRBV5-1 to TRBJ2-7, with 9 bases matching TRBD1. The germline gives CDR1 SGHRS, CDR2 YFSETQ. V was pared by 0 bases and J by 4 bases, with 5 bases of the junction left unmatched. The CDR3 is 15 amino acids. CDR3 in amino acids: CASSLVTGGNYEQYF. Here the CDR3 DNA reads TGCGCCAGCAGCTTGGTGACAGGGGGAAATTACGAGCAGTACTTC.

V and J are TRBV20-1 and TRBJ2-7; tentative D call: TRBD1 (6 bases). The CDR3 spans 17 residues. Germline values: CDR1 DFQATT, CDR2 SNEGSKA (reference sequence). Trimming pared 3 bases from V and 0 bases from J, leaving 21 bases between. CDR3 sequence: CSASPSSAGEISYEQYF. CDR3 coding DNA: TGCAGTGCTAGTCCATCTTCGGCAGGGGAAATCTCCTACGAGCAGTACTTC.

The genes are TRBV10-1 and TRBJ2-1; 13 positions match TRBD2. V trimming: 5 bases; J trimming: 4 bases; junction bases outside the gene matches: 5. Germline loops: CDR1 WNHNN, CDR2 SYGVQD (reference sequence). The CDR3 loop spans 16 amino acids. The CDR3 bases are TGCGCCAGCAGTCCGAAACTAGCGGGAGGGTACAATGAGCAGTTCTTC. Translating it yields CASSPKLAGGYNEQFF.

This chain links TRBV12-3 or TRBV12-4 with TRBJ2-3; D gene unclear. This CDR3 has 11 amino acids. With 5 bases removed from V and 5 bases from J, the gap between germline ends came to 5 bases. The CDR3 DNA is TGTGCCAGCAGTGCCGGAGATACGCAGTATTTT. It is translated as CASSAGDTQYF.

This clone was counted a single time. The chain carries TRBV29-1 and TRBJ2-5; 9 bases align to TRBD1. Germline trimming cut 4 bases from V and 4 bases from J; bases unmatched to any gene: 10. Germline-derived CDR1 and CDR2 are SQVTM and ANQGSEA. CDR3 length equals 15 residues. Here the CDR3 DNA reads TGCAGCGTTGTCGGGACAGGGCGACCAGGAGAGACCCAGTACTTC. Amino acids: CSVVGTGRPGETQYF.

CDR3 bases: TGTGCCACCAGCAGAGACCTAGCGGGGGTCTACAATGAGCAGTTCTTC. Residues: CATSRDLAGVYNEQFF. The genes are TRBV15 and TRBJ2-1; TRBD2 matches at 10 bases. The germline V gene has CDR1 LNHNV and CDR2 YYDKDF (reference sequence). This CDR3 has 16 residues. The V segment lost 0 bases and the J segment 3 bases; nucleotides outside the gene matches: 2.

The J gene is TRBJ1-1, the V gene TRBV6-5, with 7 nucleotides matching TRBD1. The CDR3 covers 14 residues. V lost 7 bases and J lost 1; bases outside the gene matches: 6. Germline V CDR1 and CDR2: MNHEY, SVGAGI. Here the CDR3 DNA reads TGTGCCAGCACCCGCGACAGGGAGAACACTGAAGCTTTCTTT. Amino acid sequence: CASTRDRENTEAFF.

In its sample, this clone was seen many times. The J gene is TRBJ2-6, the V gene TRBV7-9; TRBD1 matches 7 bases. Germline-derived CDR1 and CDR2 are SEHNR and FQNEAQ (reference sequence). CDR3 length: 18 amino acids. V dropped 3 bases and J dropped 1; count of bases not matched to a gene: 9. In DNA form, the CDR3 reads TGTGCCAGCAGCTTGTTACAGGGGCTAGGGTCTGGGGCCAACGTCCTGACTTTC. Amino acids: CASSLLQGLGSGANVLTF.

The V gene is TRBV5-1, the J gene TRBJ2-1, with 12 nucleotides matching TRBD2. Losses at the gene ends were 3 bases for V and 5 bases for J; bases not matched to a gene: 6. Per the germline V gene, CDR1 is SGHRS and CDR2 is YFSETQ. The CDR3 contains 16 residues. In DNA, the CDR3 is TGCGCCAGCAGCTCCCTACTAGCGGGAGGCAACAATGAGCAGTTCTTC. Protein sequence: CASSSLLAGGNNEQFF. The variable domain in full, completed from reference TRBV5-1 and TRBJ2-1, reads KAGVTQTPRYLIKTRGQQVTLSCSPISGHRSVSWYQQTPGQGLQFLFEYFSETQRNKGNFPGRFSGRQFSNSRSEMNVSTLELGDSALYLCASSSLLAGGNNEQFFGPGTRLTVL.

The V gene is TRBV3-1 (or the pseudogene TRBV3-2), the J gene TRBJ2-1; 11 bases fit TRBD2. Trimming at V came to 4 bases and at J to 7 bases, leaving 3 bases not matched to a gene. The length of the CDR3 is 14 residues. CDR1 and CDR2 (germline): LGHDT, YNNKEL (reference sequence). CDR3 amino acids: CASSLAGGMNEQFF. In nucleotides, the CDR3 is TGTGCCAGCAGCCTAGCGGGAGGGATGAATGAGCAGTTCTTC.

This sequence joins TRBV9 and TRBJ2-1; 9 bases are a match to TRBD2. CDR1 SGDLS and CDR2 YYNGEE come from the germline V gene. J gave up 7 bases and V 0 bases, and 8 bases lay outside the gene matches. The CDR3 runs 16 residues. The CDR3 here is CASSVVPAGGPNEQFF. The CDR3 DNA is TGTGCCAGCAGCGTAGTGCCTGCGGGAGGGCCGAATGAGCAGTTCTTC.

The chain employs TRBV4-2 and TRBJ2-2, with 9 bases that match TRBD2. After removal of 0 bases from V and 3 bases from J, the junction contained 2 bases not matched to a gene. Looked up from germline, CDR1 is LGHNA and CDR2 is YNFKEQ. The CDR3 is made up of 16 amino acids. CDR3 DNA: TGTGCCAGCAGCCAAGAAGCGGGGGGTTACACCGGGGAGCTGTTTTTT. Its protein product is CASSQEAGGYTGELFF.

This rearrangement joins TRBV5-1 to TRBJ1-3; tentative D call: TRBD1 (5 bases). The V and J ends lost 0 bases and 0 bases respectively, with 10 bases between them. Germline V gene sequence: CDR1 SGHRS, CDR2 YFSETQ. The CDR3 consists of 16 residues. The CDR3 here is CASSLEGQSSGNTIYF. CDR3 bases: TGCGCCAGCAGCTTGGAGGGGCAGAGCTCTGGAAACACCATATATTTT. Filled out from reference TRBV5-1 and TRBJ1-3, the complete variable domain reads KAGVTQTPRYLIKTRGQQVTLSCSPISGHRSVSWYQQTPGQGLQFLFEYFSETQRNKGNFPGRFSGRQFSNSRSEMNVSTLELGDSALYLCASSLEGQSSGNTIYFGEGSWLTVV.

The gene calls are TRBV7-8 and TRBJ2-3; possible D gene TRBD1, 6 bases. The V and J ends lost 5 bases and 5 bases respectively, with 17 bases between them. CDR3 length: 15 residues. The germline gives CDR1 SGHVS, CDR2 FQNEAQ. CDR3 sequence reads: CASSRGQLGRDTQYF. The CDR3 DNA reads TGTGCCAGCAGCCGCGGACAGTTGGGGCGAGATACGCAGTATTTT.

The J gene is TRBJ2-1, the V gene TRBV5-1; 7 positions match TRBD2. V shed 4 bases, J shed 7 bases, and the junction held 23 bases outside the gene matches. This CDR3 has 19 residues. Germline V lookup: CDR1 SGHRS, CDR2 YFSETQ. CDR3 protein: CASSLSRLFRAGVDNEQFF. The CDR3 region has the DNA TGCGCCAGCAGCCTGAGCCGGTTATTTAGGGCGGGAGTGGATAATGAGCAGTTCTTC.

About this clone itself: A junction boundary mismatches the germline segment, possibly from a read error. The chain recombines TRBV7-7 with TRBJ2-5, with a weak D call TRBD1 (5 bases). Germline loops: CDR1 SSHAT, CDR2 FNYEAQ (reference sequence). The CDR3 extends over 13 amino acids. CDR3 in amino acids: CASSPQGLETQYF. The CDR3 DNA is TGTGCTAGCAGCCCCCAGGGTCTCGAGACCCAGTACTTC.

J is TRBJ2-3 and V is TRBV11-3; tentative D call: TRBD2 (6 bases). CDR1 SGHNT and CDR2 YENEEA come from the germline V gene. This CDR3 is built from 14 residues. Trimming removed 5 bases at V and 3 bases at J, with 12 bases between. The CDR3 DNA is TGTGCCAGCAGCCCACTAGCCCGGACAGATACGCAGTATTTT. Translating gives CASSPLARTDTQYF.

The chain employs TRBV19 and TRBJ1-4; D ambiguous. Per the germline V gene, CDR1 is LNHDA and CDR2 is SQIVND (reference sequence). V was pared by 5 bases and J by 2 bases, with 18 bases between. The CDR3 length is 17 residues. In DNA form, the CDR3 reads TGTGCCAGTAGTCCCCAAGCACGTCGTCGTACTAATGAAAAACTGTTTTTT. The encoded protein is CASSPQARRRTNEKLFF.

The DNA for the CDR3 is TGCGCCAGCAGCCCTACTAGCGCCCGCATAGATACGCAGTATTTT. Protein product: CASSPTSARIDTQYF. The chain carries TRBV5-1 and TRBJ2-3, with TRBD2 matching over 7 bases. The length of the CDR3 is 15 residues. Germline V gives CDR1 SGHRS, CDR2 YFSETQ. Trimming cost V 4 bases and J 5 bases; bases outside gene matches: 10.

Many counts were recorded for this clone. The gene calls are TRBV10-1 and TRBJ2-3, with 7 bases that match TRBD1. CDR1 is WNHNN and CDR2 is SYGVQD in the germline V gene (reference sequence). Trimming at V came to 7 bases and at J to 3 bases, leaving 10 bases not matched to a gene. The CDR3 loop spans 15 amino acids. CDR3 region: CASTRSVQGTDTQYF. CDR3 DNA: TGCGCCAGCACCAGATCAGTACAGGGGACAGATACGCAGTATTTT.

The chain uses TRBV9 and TRBJ1-1, with a weak D call TRBD1 (6 bases). Per the germline V gene, CDR1 is SGDLS and CDR2 is YYNGEE. Trimming left V 0 bases short and J 10 bases short, with 16 bases between. CDR3 length equals 14 residues. The DNA of the CDR3 is TGTGCCAGCAGCGTAGGATGGGGGCAGGTTGCAGCTTTCTTT. Protein product: CASSVGWGQVAAFF.

The gene calls are TRBV5-1 and TRBJ2-1, with 9 bases matching TRBD2. V dropped 0 bases and J dropped 2; count of bases not matched to a gene: 12. CDR3 length: 19 amino acids. Germline-derived CDR1 and CDR2 are SGHRS and YFSETQ. CDR3 DNA sequence: TGCGCCAGCAGCTTGGCCGTACGCGGTAGCGGGGGACCCTACAATGAGCAGTTCTTC. Translating it yields CASSLAVRGSGGPYNEQFF.

This clone was observed many times. The V gene is TRBV11-2, the J gene TRBJ1-1; 7 nucleotides agree with TRBD1. Germline V gives CDR1 SGHAT, CDR2 FQNNGV. Losses at the gene ends were 6 bases for V and 9 bases for J; bases not matched to a gene: 10. CDR3 length: 13 residues. CDR3 sequence reads: CASRWGQLTQAFF. The DNA for the CDR3 is TGTGCCAGCAGATGGGGACAGTTAACCCAAGCTTTCTTT.

The chain has TRBV28 and TRBJ2-2; 7 bases are a match to TRBD2. The CDR3 is 16 amino acids. The germline gives CDR1 MDHEN, CDR2 SYDVKM. With 5 bases clipped from V and 0 bases from J, the junction kept 6 bases outside the gene matches. CDR3 residues: CASSPAGTTNTGELFF. CDR3 DNA: TGTGCCAGCAGTCCAGCCGGGACTACGAACACCGGGGAGCTGTTTTTT.

This clone was observed a single time. The chain links TRBV10-2 to TRBJ2-4, with D unresolved. The CDR3 runs to 14 residues. CDR1 and CDR2 (germline): WSHSY, SAAADI. Between the trimmed V and J ends, which lost 3 bases and 0 bases, there was a span of 6 bases. The CDR3 sequence: CASSESLAKNIQYF. The CDR3 DNA reads TGCGCCAGCAGTGAAAGCCTAGCCAAAAACATTCAGTACTTC.

The V and J genes are TRBV2 and TRBJ1-1; 10 nucleotides match TRBD1. CDR1 and CDR2 (germline): SNHLY, FYNNEI. Trimming at V came to 7 bases and at J to 4 bases, leaving 9 bases not matched to a gene. The CDR3 covers 15 residues. This CDR3 is CASKPYWTGGTEAFF. The CDR3 nucleotides read TGTGCCAGCAAACCCTATTGGACAGGGGGCACTGAAGCTTTCTTT.